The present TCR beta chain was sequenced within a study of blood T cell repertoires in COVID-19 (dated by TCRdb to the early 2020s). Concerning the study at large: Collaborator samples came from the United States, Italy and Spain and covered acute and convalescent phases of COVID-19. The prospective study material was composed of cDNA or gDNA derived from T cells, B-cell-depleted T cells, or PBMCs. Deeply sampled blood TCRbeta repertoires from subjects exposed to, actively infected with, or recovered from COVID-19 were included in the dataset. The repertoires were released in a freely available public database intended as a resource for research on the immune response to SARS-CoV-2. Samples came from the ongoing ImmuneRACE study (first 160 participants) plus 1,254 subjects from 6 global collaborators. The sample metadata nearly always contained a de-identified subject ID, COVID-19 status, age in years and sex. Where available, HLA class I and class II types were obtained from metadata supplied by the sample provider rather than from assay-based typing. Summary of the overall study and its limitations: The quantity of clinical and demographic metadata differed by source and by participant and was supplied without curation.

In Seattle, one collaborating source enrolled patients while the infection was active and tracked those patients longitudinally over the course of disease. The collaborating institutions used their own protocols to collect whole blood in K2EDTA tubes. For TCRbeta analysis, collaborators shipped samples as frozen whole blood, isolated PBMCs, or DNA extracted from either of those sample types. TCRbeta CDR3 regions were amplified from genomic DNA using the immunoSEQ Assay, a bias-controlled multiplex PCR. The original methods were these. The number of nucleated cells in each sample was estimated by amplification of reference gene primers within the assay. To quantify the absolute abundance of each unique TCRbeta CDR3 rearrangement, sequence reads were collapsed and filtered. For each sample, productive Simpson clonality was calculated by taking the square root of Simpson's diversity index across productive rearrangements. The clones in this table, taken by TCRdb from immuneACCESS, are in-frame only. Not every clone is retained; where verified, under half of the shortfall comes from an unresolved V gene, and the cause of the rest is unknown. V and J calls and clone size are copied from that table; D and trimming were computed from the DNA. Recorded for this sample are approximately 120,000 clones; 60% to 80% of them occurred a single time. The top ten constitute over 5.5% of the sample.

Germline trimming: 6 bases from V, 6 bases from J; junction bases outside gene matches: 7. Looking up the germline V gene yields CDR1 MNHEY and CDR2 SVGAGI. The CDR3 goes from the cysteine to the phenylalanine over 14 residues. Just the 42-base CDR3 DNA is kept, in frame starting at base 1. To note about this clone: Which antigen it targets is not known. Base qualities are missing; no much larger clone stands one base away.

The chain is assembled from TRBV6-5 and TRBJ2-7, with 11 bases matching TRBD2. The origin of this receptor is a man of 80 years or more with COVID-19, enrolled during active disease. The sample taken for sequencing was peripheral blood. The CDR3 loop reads CASRTSGRVSEQYF. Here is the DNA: TGTGCCAGCAGAACTAGCGGGAGAGTCTCCGAGCAGTACTTC.